These 16 T cell receptor beta chains were all obtained from the same sample, sequenced in a study of blood T cell repertoires in COVID-19. Method: immunoSEQ multiplex PCR; TCRdb's copy keeps in-frame clones and lacks some. The sample lists about 92,000 clones; 80% were seen once. The sequencing input was peripheral blood. These receptor sequences come from a woman in her 70s with acute or convalescent COVID-19.

This clone was seen just once. This chain joins TRBV2 and TRBJ2-3; 15 bases line up with TRBD2. CDR1 is SNHLY, CDR2 FYNNEI, per germline. This CDR3 has 16 residues. V shed 6 bases and J 6 bases; nucleotides not matched to a gene: 7. CDR3: CASRGLAGGPWDTQYF. The CDR3 DNA follows: TGTGCCAGCAGAGGACTAGCGGGGGGGCCATGGGATACGCAGTATTTT. The full variable domain, in which reference TRBV2 and TRBJ2-3 provide the parts outside the CDR3, is EPEVTQTPSHQVTQMGQEVILRCVPISNHLYFYWYRQILGQKVEFLVSFYNNEISEKSEIFDDQFSVERPDGSNFTLKIRSTKLEDSAMYFCASRGLAGGPWDTQYFGPGTRLTVL.

With respect to this clone: Other nucleotide sequences from this sample produce the same CDR3. The chain uses TRBV6-2 or TRBV6-3 and TRBJ2-7; D perhaps matches TRBD1 (6 bases). Deletions cut 5 bases from V and 4 bases from J, with 15 bases between. The length of the CDR3 is 14 residues. CDR1 is MNHEY and CDR2 is SVGEGT in the germline V gene. The CDR3 here is CASSHRERPYEQYF. In DNA form, the CDR3 reads TGTGCCAGCAGTCACAGGGAGCGACCTTACGAGCAGTACTTC.

The chain joins TRBV9 to TRBJ1-2, with a possible D match to TRBD1 (5 bases). The CDR3 totals 14 residues. Germline lookup yields CDR1 SGDLS and CDR2 YYNGEE. Trimming took 4 bases from V and 8 from J, leaving 18 bases between them. The CDR3 region is CASSPGRGAGGYTF. In DNA form, the CDR3 reads TGTGCCAGCAGCCCCGGGAGGGGCGCAGGGGGCTACACCTTC.

This clone was picked up one time. The chain recombines TRBV19 with TRBJ1-2; TRBD1 might be the D (5 bases). The CDR3 loop spans 14 amino acids. V lost 3 bases and J 2 bases, leaving 10 bases between the germline ends. Germline CDR1 is LNHDA and CDR2 is SQIVND (reference sequence). CDR3 sequence: CASSIMDTNYGYTF. In DNA form, the CDR3 reads TGTGCCAGTAGTATTATGGACACAAACTATGGCTACACCTTC. Full variable domain (rest looked up from reference TRBV19 and TRBJ1-2): DGGITQSPKYLFRKEGQNVTLSCEQNLNHDAMYWYRQDPGQGLRLIYYSQIVNDFQKGDIAEGYSVSREKKESFPLTVTSAQKNPTAFYLCASSIMDTNYGYTFGSGTRLTVV.

This clone has only a few counts. The genes are TRBV12-3 or TRBV12-4 and TRBJ2-1; 9 bases are a match to TRBD1. The ends lost 5 bases at V and 8 bases at J; junction bases unmatched: 4. The CDR3 has 13 residues. The CDR3 protein is CASSRTGVDEQFF. The CDR3 bases are TGTGCCAGCAGTCGGACAGGGGTCGATGAGCAGTTCTTC.

The CDR3 DNA reads as TGTGCCAGTAGAAAGAAACAGGGGGTTCCCAATCAGCCCCAGCATTTT. It is translated as CASRKKQGVPNQPQHF. The chain couples TRBV19 to TRBJ1-5, with 8 bases lining up with TRBD1. The germline V gene has CDR1 LNHDA and CDR2 SQIVND (reference sequence). The CDR3 contains 16 residues. V lost 6 bases to trimming and J lost 3 bases; unmatched junction nucleotides: 10.

CDR3 nucleotides: TGTGCCAGTAAGCCGCGGCTAGCCCCCAGGACAGATACGCAGTATTTT. This encodes CASKPRLAPRTDTQYF. The gene calls are TRBV19 and TRBJ2-3, with D tentatively TRBD2 (5 bases). Germline V gives CDR1 LNHDA, CDR2 SQIVND (reference sequence). Trimming took off 7 bases at V and 3 bases at J, with 20 bases between the two ends. There are 16 residues in the CDR3.

The chain couples TRBV5-4 to TRBJ2-5; 13 bases line up with TRBD2. CDR1 is SGHNT and CDR2 is YYREEE in the germline V gene (reference sequence). V was clipped by 2 bases and J by 4 bases; unmatched bases: 5. This CDR3 is 16 amino acids long. The CDR3 bases are TGTGCCAGCAGCTTCGAGGGACTAGCGGGAACAGAGACCCAGTACTTC. Amino acids: CASSFEGLAGTETQYF.

The V gene is TRBV19, the J gene TRBJ2-3, with TRBD2 identical over 11 bases. Germline values: CDR1 LNHDA, CDR2 SQIVND (reference sequence). This CDR3 is built from 15 residues. The V gene end was trimmed by 6 bases and the J gene end by 0 bases; junction bases not matched to a gene: 2. CDR3 protein: CASRRLAGSTDTQYF. CDR3 bases: TGTGCCAGTAGACGACTAGCGGGGAGCACAGATACGCAGTATTTT.

This chain connects TRBV6-2 or TRBV6-3 to TRBJ2-7, with TRBD1 as a possible D gene (6 bases). Trimming shortened V by 5 bases and J by 2 bases, and 19 bases separated the two germline ends. The length of the CDR3 is 16 residues. Germline V gene data show CDR1 as MNHEY and CDR2 as SVGEGT. CDR3: CASSRNPGAKPYEQYF. The CDR3 coding sequence is TGTGCCAGCAGTCGGAACCCAGGGGCTAAGCCCTACGAGCAGTACTTC.

The CDR3 DNA reads TGTGCCAGCAGCAGGACAGGGGGCATCCACGAGCAGTACTTC. Its protein product is CASSRTGGIHEQYF. The chain carries TRBV6-2 or TRBV6-3 and TRBJ2-7; 11 nucleotides agree with TRBD1. V trimming: 6 bases; J trimming: 5 bases; junction bases outside the gene matches: 6. The germline gives CDR1 MNHEY, CDR2 SVGEGT. This CDR3 has 14 residues.

This rearrangement joins TRBV6-1 to TRBJ2-1; 7 positions agree with TRBD2. The CDR3 has 15 amino acids. From germline, CDR1 is MNHNS and CDR2 SASEGT. Germline trimming cut 2 bases from V and 3 bases from J; bases unmatched to any gene: 4. For the CDR3, the DNA is TGTGCCAGCAGTGAATTAGCGGGTATCTACAATGAGCAGTTCTTC. This codes for CASSELAGIYNEQFF.

The sample holds one count of this clone. This rearrangement joins TRBV5-1 to TRBJ2-7; 8 nucleotides agree with TRBD1. The CDR3 has 13 residues. Germline loops: CDR1 SGHRS, CDR2 YFSETQ. The J segment lost 2 bases and the V segment lost 4 bases, leaving 2 bases of the junction unmatched. As DNA, the CDR3 is TGCGCCAGCAGCGGGACAGGAGCCTACGAGCAGTACTTC. It yields the protein CASSGTGAYEQYF.

This rearrangement joins TRBV27 to TRBJ1-6, with 8 positions matching TRBD1. V dropped 8 bases and J dropped 7; count of bases not matched to a gene: 4. The CDR3 consists of 13 residues. The germline V gene has CDR1 MNHEY and CDR2 SMNVEV (reference sequence). In DNA, the CDR3 is TGTGCCAGCTCTCGACAGGGGAATTCACCCCTCCACTTT. Translated: CASSRQGNSPLHF.

The V and J genes are TRBV7-3 and TRBJ2-3; TRBD2 aligns across 9 bases. CDR3 length: 16 amino acids. Per the germline V gene, CDR1 is SGHTA and CDR2 is FQGTGA. Trimming at V came to 2 bases and at J to 9 bases, leaving 12 bases not matched to a gene. This CDR3 is CASSLGSSGTEGTQYF. CDR3 in DNA: TGTGCCAGCAGCTTAGGGTCTAGCGGGACGGAAGGGACGCAGTATTTT.

This clone was observed a single time. The CDR3: CASSITGTSLETQYF. The CDR3 coding sequence is TGCGCCAGCAGCATTACCGGGACTAGCCTAGAGACCCAGTACTTC. The chain links TRBV5-1 to TRBJ2-5; TRBD2 matches 9 bases. Germline V lookup: CDR1 SGHRS, CDR2 YFSETQ. Losses at the gene ends were 4 bases for V and 4 bases for J; bases not matched to a gene: 8. This CDR3 region has 15 residues.